These T cell receptor beta chains were read from a single sample in a study of CD8 T cells in Susac syndrome. TCRdb called the immunoSEQ multiplex PCR reads again in MiXCR, with one record for every CDR3 protein. The sample shows about 160,000 distinct CDR3 sequences, around 94% of them seen only once. Material: CD4+ T cells from PBMCs. These receptors originate from a human donor with multiple sclerosis. Each CDR3 is given with its conserved first and last residue. D genes are given only for firm matches. Size tells how often a clone was seen (once, few, many) or the class of an expanded clone, and some rows leave it out.

d_gene: .; v_gene: TRBV20-1; j_gene: TRBJ2-7; abundance: once; CDR3aa: CSAGGTAYEQYF; CDR3nt: TGCAGTGCTGGGGGGACAGCCTACGAGCAGTACTTC
d_gene: .; v_gene: TRBV6-2/TRBV6-3; j_gene: TRBJ2-5; abundance: .; CDR3aa: CASSPPGRLQETQYF; CDR3nt: TGTGCCAGCAGCCCTCCGGGACGGCTCCAAGAGACCCAGTACTTC
d_gene: TRBD1; v_gene: TRBV27; j_gene: TRBJ1-2; abundance: .; CDR3aa: CASTPGGTGAKYTF; CDR3nt: TGTGCCAGCACCCCTGGGGGGACAGGGGCCAAGTACACCTTC
d_gene: TRBD1; v_gene: TRBV20-1; j_gene: TRBJ1-2; abundance: .; CDR3aa: CSARDQGGGRGLFGYTF; CDR3nt: TGCAGTGCTAGAGATCAAGGAGGGGGCAGGGGGCTGTTTGGCTACACCTTC
d_gene: .; v_gene: TRBV21-1; j_gene: TRBJ1-5; abundance: .; CDR3aa: CASSKREVGSAEGRRGNQPQHF; CDR3nt: TGTGCCAGCAGCAAACGGGAGGTGGGGTCGGCTGAGGGCAGGAGGGGCAATCAGCCCCAGCATTTT
d_gene: .; v_gene: TRBV7-2; j_gene: TRBJ1-1; abundance: .; CDR3aa: CASSSSFRDREAFF; CDR3nt: TGTGCCAGCAGCTCATCCTTTAGGGACCGAGAAGCTTTCTTT
d_gene: .; v_gene: TRBV29-1; j_gene: TRBJ2-1; abundance: .; CDR3aa: CSGLIGGDGEQFF; CDR3nt: TGCAGCGGCCTGATCGGGGGAGATGGTGAGCAGTTCTTC
d_gene: TRBD2; v_gene: TRBV18; j_gene: TRBJ2-5; abundance: few; CDR3aa: CASSPRLAEETQYF; CDR3nt: TGTGCCAGCTCACCCCGTCTAGCGGAAGAGACCCAGTACTTC
d_gene: TRBD1; v_gene: TRBV3-1; j_gene: TRBJ1-1; abundance: once; CDR3aa: CASSPLTRPTGSNTEAFF; CDR3nt: TGTGCCAGCAGCCCCCTCACCCGCCCGACAGGGTCGAACACTGAAGCTTTCTTT
d_gene: .; v_gene: TRBV4-2; j_gene: TRBJ1-3; abundance: .; CDR3aa: CASSRQGDSSGNTIYF; CDR3nt: TGTGCCAGCAGCCGGCAGGGTGATTCGTCTGGAAACACCATATATTTT
d_gene: .; v_gene: TRBV3-1; j_gene: TRBJ1-2; abundance: .; CDR3aa: CASSQLRQHGGYTF; CDR3nt: TGTGCCAGCAGCCAACTCCGACAGCACGGTGGCTACACCTTC
d_gene: .; v_gene: TRBV5-1; j_gene: TRBJ1-5; abundance: few; CDR3aa: CASSLTGNQPQHF; CDR3nt: TGTGCCAGCAGTTTGACCGGCAATCAGCCCCAGCATTTT
d_gene: .; v_gene: TRBV7-9; j_gene: TRBJ2-7; abundance: .; CDR3aa: CASSFAGARSYEQYF; CDR3nt: TGTGCCAGCAGCTTCGCGGGGGCGAGGAGCTACGAGCAGTACTTC
d_gene: .; v_gene: TRBV4-3; j_gene: TRBJ1-2; abundance: .; CDR3aa: CASSPSVDRLGGYTF; CDR3nt: TGCGCCAGCAGCCCTAGCGTGGACCGCCTTGGGGGCTACACCTTC
d_gene: .; v_gene: TRBV20-1; j_gene: TRBJ1-2; abundance: .; CDR3aa: CSAKEGGYGYTF; CDR3nt: TGCAGTGCTAAGGAGGGAGGATATGGCTACACCTTC
d_gene: TRBD1; v_gene: TRBV7-3; j_gene: TRBJ2-1; abundance: .; CDR3aa: CASSSSGQGASGEQFF; CDR3nt: TGTGCCAGCAGTTCCTCGGGACAGGGCGCCAGCGGTGAGCAGTTCTTC
d_gene: TRBD1; v_gene: TRBV18; j_gene: TRBJ1-3; abundance: .; CDR3aa: CASSPGQGIAGNTIYF; CDR3nt: TGTGCCAGCTCACCCGGACAGGGAATCGCTGGAAACACCATATATTTT
d_gene: TRBD1; v_gene: TRBV29-1; j_gene: TRBJ2-7; abundance: .; CDR3aa: CSVQGVGAYEQYF; CDR3nt: TGCAGCGTCCAGGGGGTGGGGGCCTACGAGCAGTACTTC
d_gene: TRBD1; v_gene: TRBV7-8; j_gene: TRBJ1-1; abundance: .; CDR3aa: CASSSVRDRGTEAFF; CDR3nt: TGTGCCAGCAGCTCAGTCCGGGACAGGGGGACTGAAGCTTTCTTT
d_gene: .; v_gene: TRBV27; j_gene: TRBJ2-5; abundance: .; CDR3aa: CASSENTGLGTQYF; CDR3nt: TGTGCCAGCAGTGAAAATACAGGGTTGGGGACCCAGTACTTC
d_gene: TRBD2; v_gene: TRBV7-4; j_gene: TRBJ2-3; abundance: .; CDR3aa: CASSWRPLAGGGTDTQYF; CDR3nt: TGTGCCAGCAGCTGGCGACCCCTAGCGGGAGGTGGGACAGATACGCAGTATTTT
d_gene: .; v_gene: TRBV27; j_gene: TRBJ1-1; abundance: .; CDR3aa: CASKANQDTEAFF; CDR3nt: TGTGCCAGCAAGGCAAATCAGGACACTGAAGCTTTCTTT
d_gene: TRBD1; v_gene: TRBV19; j_gene: TRBJ2-7; abundance: .; CDR3aa: CASSMGQGATYEQYF; CDR3nt: TGTGCCAGTAGTATGGGGCAGGGGGCAACCTACGAGCAGTACTTC
d_gene: .; v_gene: TRBV5-1; j_gene: TRBJ2-2; abundance: .; CDR3aa: CASRIITNTGELFF; CDR3nt: TGCGCCAGCAGAATTATTACTAACACCGGGGAGCTGTTTTTT